The next 28 T cell receptor beta chains were all read from a single sample in a study of CD8 T cells in Susac syndrome. The authors reverse transcribed roughly 0.5 to 1 ug RNA with random hexamers. TCRdb re-derived calls from the immunoSEQ multiplex PCR reads in MiXCR, one entry per CDR3 protein. The table records about 300,000 distinct CDR3 sequences, approximately 89% of them present only once. Input material: CD8+ T cells from PBMCs. The source of these receptors is a human donor with multiple sclerosis.

This chain joins TRBV20-1 and TRBJ1-3, with D maybe TRBD1 (5 bases). Between the trimmed V and J ends, which lost 4 bases and 2 bases, there was a span of 15 bases. The V gene's germline CDR1 is DFQATT and CDR2 SNEGSKA (reference sequence). The CDR3 covers 15 residues. CDR3 sequence: CSAKWWGDPGNTIYF. As DNA, the CDR3 is TGCAGTGCTAAGTGGTGGGGGGACCCTGGAAACACCATATATTTT.

This chain connects TRBV6-2 or TRBV6-3 to TRBJ2-5; TRBD2 might be the D (6 bases). V was cut by 7 bases and J by 2 bases, with 11 bases left in between. The CDR3 loop spans 13 amino acids. In germline, CDR1 is MNHEY, CDR2 SVGEGT. DNA for the CDR3: TGTGCCAGCACCCACGCGGGGCAAGAGACCCAGTACTTC. This codes for CASTHAGQETQYF.

This clonotype was recorded only once. The chain joins TRBV30 to TRBJ2-7; 9 positions agree with TRBD2. CDR1 GTSNPN and CDR2 SVGIG come from the germline V gene (reference sequence). Trimming took 4 bases from V and 7 from J; bases not matched to a gene: 5. CDR3 size: 12 residues. CDR3 protein: CAWTSGAGEQYF. The CDR3 DNA sequence: TGTGCCTGGACTAGCGGGGCAGGGGAGCAGTACTTC. Filled out from reference TRBV30 and TRBJ2-7, the complete variable domain reads SQTIHQWPATLVQPVGSPLSLECTVEGTSNPNLYWYRQAAGRGLQLLFYSVGIGQISSEVPQNLSASRPQDRQFILSSKKLLLSDSGFYLCAWTSGAGEQYFGPGTRLTVT.

This chain uses TRBV27 with TRBJ2-5; D is tentatively TRBD1 or TRBD2 (6 bases each). V was shortened by 5 bases and J by 2 bases, with 21 bases between the two germline ends. The CDR3 runs 17 residues. From germline, CDR1 is MNHEY and CDR2 SMNVEV (reference sequence). This chain's CDR3 is CASSPLNGGRVQETQYF. CDR3 DNA: TGTGCCAGCAGTCCCCTTAATGGGGGGCGCGTGCAAGAGACCCAGTACTTC.

This clonotype was seen a few times. V is TRBV27 and J is TRBJ2-7; D not resolved. The ends were cut back, 2 bases at V and 0 bases at J, with 11 bases in the middle. Per the germline V gene, CDR1 is MNHEY and CDR2 is SMNVEV (reference sequence). The CDR3 runs to 15 residues. CDR3: CASSLEPSLSYEQYF. DNA of the CDR3: TGTGCCAGCAGTTTAGAACCTAGTCTCTCCTACGAGCAGTACTTC.

The CDR3 protein is CASTHGAERHTGELFF. The CDR3 DNA reads as TGTGCCAGCACTCACGGTGCGGAGAGGCACACCGGGGAGCTGTTTTTT. The J gene is TRBJ2-2, the V gene TRBV6-2 or TRBV6-3; unclear D gene. Germline loops: CDR1 MNHEY, CDR2 SVGEGT. This CDR3 has 16 amino acids. The V gene lost 7 bases and the J gene lost 3 bases, with 18 bases spanning the gap.

This chain's CDR3 is CASSFQRGQWPGLAGSEQFF. The DNA for the CDR3 is TGCGCCAGCAGCTTTCAGAGGGGACAGTGGCCGGGACTAGCGGGGTCTGAGCAGTTCTTC. The V gene is TRBV5-1, the J gene TRBJ2-1; TRBD2 matches 13 bases. This CDR3 region has 20 residues. The germline V gene encodes CDR1 SGHRS and CDR2 YFSETQ. V was pared by 2 bases and J by 9 bases, with 20 bases of the junction left unmatched. Full variable domain (outside the CDR3, taken from reference TRBV5-1 and TRBJ2-1): KAGVTQTPRYLIKTRGQQVTLSCSPISGHRSVSWYQQTPGQGLQFLFEYFSETQRNKGNFPGRFSGRQFSNSRSEMNVSTLELGDSALYLCASSFQRGQWPGLAGSEQFFGPGTRLTVL.

The chain recombines TRBV7-9 with TRBJ2-3; D call uncertain. The CDR3 has 12 residues. Trimming shortened V by 6 bases and J by 4 bases, and 8 bases separated the two germline ends. Germline V gene data show CDR1 as SEHNR and CDR2 as FQNEAQ (reference sequence). This chain's CDR3 is CASSLRADTQYF. The CDR3 DNA follows: TGTGCCAGCAGTCTCCGGGCAGATACGCAGTATTTT.

V gene TRBV15 combines with J gene TRBJ1-1; D is undetermined. Trimming left V 3 bases short and J 0 bases short, with 11 bases between. The CDR3 extends over 15 amino acids. Germline loops: CDR1 LNHNV, CDR2 YYDKDF (reference sequence). The DNA for the CDR3 is TGTGCCACCAGCAGGGCCCTAGATATGAACACTGAAGCTTTCTTT. The encoded protein is CATSRALDMNTEAFF.

This clonotype occurred once. V usage is TRBV30 and J usage is TRBJ1-2; the match to TRBD1 covers 7 bases. CDR1 GTSNPN and CDR2 SVGIG come from the germline V gene (reference sequence). With 0 bases clipped from V and 1 base from J, the junction kept 11 bases outside the gene matches. This CDR3 is 17 amino acids long. The CDR3 is CAWSVSHRGTLNYGYTF. In nucleotides, the CDR3 is TGTGCCTGGAGTGTCAGTCACAGGGGCACTCTTAACTATGGCTACACCTTC.

V usage is TRBV20-1 and J usage is TRBJ1-1, with 7 positions matching TRBD1. Trimming at V came to 6 bases and at J to 4 bases, leaving 11 bases not matched to a gene. Per germline, CDR1 DFQATT and CDR2 SNEGSKA (reference sequence). The CDR3 runs to 14 residues. CDR3 sequence (DNA): TGCAGTGCCCGAGGGGGCAGGGAGATCACTGAAGCTTTCTTT. Protein: CSARGGREITEAFF.

This clonotype was observed a few times. The V and J genes are TRBV4-1 and TRBJ2-2, with D hard to call. The CDR3 has 14 residues. The V and J ends lost 1 base and 3 bases respectively, with 6 bases between them. Germline CDR1 and CDR2: MGHRA and YSYEKL. CDR3 nucleotide sequence: TGCGCCAGCAGCCAAGGGACCTACACCGGGGAGCTGTTTTTT. Translated: CASSQGTYTGELFF.

This chain links TRBV29-1 with TRBJ2-1; D is unclear. V was clipped by 4 bases and J by 7 bases, with 11 bases between them. The germline gives CDR1 SQVTM, CDR2 ANQGSEA. The CDR3 is made up of 12 amino acids. For the CDR3, the DNA is TGCAGCGTTGCGGGCTCCTTTAATGAGCAGTTCTTC. It yields the protein CSVAGSFNEQFF.

The chain uses TRBV6-2 or TRBV6-3 and TRBJ1-2, with a tentative D call TRBD1 (6 bases). The CDR3 consists of 12 residues. V was trimmed by 6 bases and J by 7 bases, leaving 12 bases between them. Per germline, CDR1 MNHEY and CDR2 SVGEGT. The CDR3 reads CASSKGTFGYTF. The CDR3 DNA follows: TGTGCCAGCAGCAAAGGGACATTTGGCTACACCTTC.

V is TRBV29-1 and J is TRBJ2-1; D is uncertain. The CDR3 contains 10 residues. Trimming removed 7 bases from V and 8 bases from J, with 9 bases in between. Germline CDR1 SQVTM, CDR2 ANQGSEA. CDR3 in amino acids: CSAESDEQFF. The CDR3 nucleotides read TGCAGCGCCGAATCGGATGAGCAGTTCTTC.

A single count supports this clonotype. The chain couples TRBV9 to TRBJ2-1, with TRBD1 matching 9 bases. The CDR3 extends over 15 amino acids. Germline V gene sequence: CDR1 SGDLS, CDR2 YYNGEE. J lost 1 base, V lost 4 bases, and 3 bases had no gene match. CDR3 amino acids: CASSWTGASYNEQFF. DNA of the CDR3: TGTGCCAGCAGCTGGACAGGGGCGTCCTACAATGAGCAGTTCTTC.

J is TRBJ1-5 and V is TRBV28, with D perhaps TRBD1 (5 bases). The CDR3 extends over 16 amino acids. The germline V and J ends were trimmed by 3 bases and 4 bases, with 16 bases remaining between them. Germline V gene lookup returns CDR1 MDHEN and CDR2 SYDVKM. CDR3 DNA sequence: TGTGCCAGCAGTTTGTGGGGGTCGAACGCTAATCAGCCCCAGCATTTT. Translated: CASSLWGSNANQPQHF.

This sequence joins TRBV4-3 and TRBJ2-2, with D perhaps being TRBD1 or TRBD2 (5 bases each). The length of the CDR3 is 17 residues. Trimming left V 0 bases short and J 2 bases short, with 13 bases between. The germline CDR1 and CDR2 sequences are LGHNA and YSLEER. The CDR3 reads CASSQEGATANTGELFF. CDR3 coding DNA: TGCGCCAGCAGCCAAGAGGGAGCGACAGCTAACACCGGGGAGCTGTTTTTT.

The chain couples TRBV7-8 to TRBJ2-7; the match to TRBD2 covers 9 bases. This CDR3 region has 13 residues. The V gene end was trimmed by 4 bases and the J gene end by 5 bases; junction bases not matched to a gene: 3. Germline V lookup: CDR1 SGHVS, CDR2 FQNEAQ. For the CDR3, the DNA is TGTGCCAGCAGCTATAGCGGGAGTCACGAGCAGTACTTC. Its protein is CASSYSGSHEQYF.

The chain joins TRBV27 to TRBJ2-7, with D perhaps matching TRBD1 or TRBD2 (5 bases each). CDR1 is MNHEY, CDR2 SMNVEV, per germline (reference sequence). V was cut by 2 bases and J by 0 bases, with 14 bases left in between. This CDR3 is 16 amino acids long. Here the CDR3 DNA reads TGTGCCAGCAGTTTAAGCCTTGGGACCACCTCCTACGAGCAGTACTTC. It translates to CASSLSLGTTSYEQYF.

The chain employs TRBV4-3 and TRBJ2-1; D is unresolved. Germline-derived CDR1 and CDR2 are LGHNA and YSLEER. V was shortened by 0 bases and J by 4 bases, with 10 bases between the two germline ends. This CDR3 comprises 15 residues. CDR3 protein: CASSQDRQEYNEQFF. CDR3 nucleotide sequence: TGCGCCAGCAGCCAAGATAGGCAGGAGTACAATGAGCAGTTCTTC.

The J gene is TRBJ1-3, the V gene TRBV9, with 7 nucleotides matching TRBD1. CDR3 length: 16 amino acids. The V segment lost 2 bases and the J segment 0 bases; nucleotides outside the gene matches: 5. Germline CDR1 reads SGDLS; CDR2 reads YYNGEE. The DNA for the CDR3 is TGTGCCAGCAGCGTGGGACAGCAAATCTCTGGAAACACCATATATTTT. Its protein is CASSVGQQISGNTIYF.

A single count supports this clonotype. The chain links TRBV23-1 to TRBJ1-6; the D is unclear. TRBV23-1 is placed among ORFs of uncertain function. CDR3 length: 12 amino acids. Trimming took off 0 bases at V and 13 bases at J, with 7 bases between the two ends. CDR3 sequence (DNA): TGCGCCAGCAGTCAATCGAACTTCCCCCTCCACTTT. Protein sequence: CASSQSNFPLHF.

This chain uses TRBV12-3 or TRBV12-4 with TRBJ2-3; D tentatively reads TRBD1 or TRBD2 (6 bases each). The CDR3 consists of 13 residues. V lost 6 bases and J lost 7, with 14 bases in between. CDR3 DNA: TGTGCCAGCAGCGGGGGCATAGTCAATACGCAGTATTTT. Its translation is CASSGGIVNTQYF.

This clonotype showed up just once. This chain links TRBV4-1 with TRBJ2-7; D perhaps matches TRBD2 (6 bases). The CDR3 length is 16 residues. V lost 4 bases to trimming and J lost 3 bases, with 19 bases between them. CDR1 and CDR2 (germline): MGHRA, YSYEKL. CDR3 nucleotide sequence: TGCGCCAGCAGCCCATCCCCGGGGGAGCTTGTCTACGAGCAGTACTTC. This encodes CASSPSPGELVYEQYF.

In its sample, this clonotype was seen once. This chain uses TRBV4-3 with TRBJ2-6, with D hard to call. The germline CDR1 and CDR2 sequences are LGHNA and YSLEER. The V gene lost 0 bases and the J gene lost 0 bases, with 9 bases spanning the gap. CDR3 length: 17 residues. The CDR3 is CASSQDFAGSGANVLTF. The CDR3 bases are TGCGCCAGCAGCCAAGATTTCGCCGGCTCTGGGGCCAACGTCCTGACTTTC.

The chain joins TRBV3-1 to TRBJ2-7; D remains unclear. The germline gives CDR1 LGHDT, CDR2 YNNKEL (reference sequence). CDR3 length: 13 amino acids. V was trimmed by 0 bases and J by 3 bases, leaving 6 bases between them. CDR3 sequence: CASSQDIDYEQYF. In DNA, the CDR3 is TGTGCCAGCAGCCAAGATATCGACTACGAGCAGTACTTC.

The J gene is TRBJ2-5, the V gene TRBV15; 7 positions match TRBD2. The CDR3 is 14 residues long. Germline-derived CDR1 and CDR2 are LNHNV and YYDKDF (reference sequence). The ends lost 9 bases at V and 9 bases at J; junction bases unmatched: 16. CDR3 in DNA: TGTGCCACTGACTGGCAACTTAACGGGGGGTCCCAGTACTTC. Residues: CATDWQLNGGSQYF.